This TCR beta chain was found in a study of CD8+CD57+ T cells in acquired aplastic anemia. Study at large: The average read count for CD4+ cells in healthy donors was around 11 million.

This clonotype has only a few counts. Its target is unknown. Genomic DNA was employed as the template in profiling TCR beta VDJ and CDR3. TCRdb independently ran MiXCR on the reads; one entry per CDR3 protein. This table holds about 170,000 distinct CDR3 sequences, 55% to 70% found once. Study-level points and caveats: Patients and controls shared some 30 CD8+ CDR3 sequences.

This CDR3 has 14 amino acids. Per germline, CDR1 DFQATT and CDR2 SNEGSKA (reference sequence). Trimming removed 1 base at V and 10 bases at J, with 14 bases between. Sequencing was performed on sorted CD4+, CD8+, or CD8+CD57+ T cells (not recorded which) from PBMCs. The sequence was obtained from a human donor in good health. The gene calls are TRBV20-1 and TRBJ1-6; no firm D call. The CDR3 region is CSARGRVVGSPLHF. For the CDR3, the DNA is TGCAGTGCTAGAGGACGAGTCGTGGGGTCACCCCTCCACTTT.